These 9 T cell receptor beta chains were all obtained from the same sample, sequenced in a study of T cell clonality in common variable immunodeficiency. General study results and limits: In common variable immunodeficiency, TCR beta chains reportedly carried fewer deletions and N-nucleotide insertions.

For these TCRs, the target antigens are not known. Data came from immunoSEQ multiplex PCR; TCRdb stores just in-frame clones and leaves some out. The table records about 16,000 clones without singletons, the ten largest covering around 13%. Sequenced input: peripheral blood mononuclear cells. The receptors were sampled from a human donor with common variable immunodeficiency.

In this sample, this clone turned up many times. CDR3 sequence: CASTQGAWLAGELFF. Incomplete CDR3 DNA: TGTGCCAGTACTCAAGGCGCATGGCTAGCCGGGGAG. The chain is built from TRBV19 and TRBJ2-2; D unclear. The CDR3 goes on 3 residues after the read ends, and that part is filled in from the germline J gene. CDR1 is LNHDA and CDR2 is SQIVND in the germline V gene (reference sequence). CDR3 length: 15 amino acids. The V and J ends lost 7 bases and 6 bases respectively, with 18 bases between them.

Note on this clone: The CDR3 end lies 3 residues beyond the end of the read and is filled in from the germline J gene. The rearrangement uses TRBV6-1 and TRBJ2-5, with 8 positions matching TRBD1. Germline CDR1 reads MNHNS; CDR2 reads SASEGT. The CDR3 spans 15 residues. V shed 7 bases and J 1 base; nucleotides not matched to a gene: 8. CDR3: CASTDRGRFQETQYF. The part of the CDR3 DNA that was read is TGTGCCAGCACTGACAGGGGACGGTTCCAAGAGACC.

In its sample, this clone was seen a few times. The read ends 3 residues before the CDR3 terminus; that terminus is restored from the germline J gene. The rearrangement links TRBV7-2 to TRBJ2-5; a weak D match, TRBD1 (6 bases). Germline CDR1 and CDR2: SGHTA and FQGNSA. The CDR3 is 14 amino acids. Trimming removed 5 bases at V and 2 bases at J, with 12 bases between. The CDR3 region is CASSSAGQQETQYF. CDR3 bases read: TGTGCCAGCAGCAGCGCCGGACAGCAAGAGACC.

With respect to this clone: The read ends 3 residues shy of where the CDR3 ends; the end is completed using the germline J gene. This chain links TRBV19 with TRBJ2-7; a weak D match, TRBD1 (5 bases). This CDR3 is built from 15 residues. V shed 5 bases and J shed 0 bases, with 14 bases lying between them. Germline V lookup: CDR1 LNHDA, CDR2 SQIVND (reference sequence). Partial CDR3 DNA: TGTGCCAGTAGTTCAGGGCCGGCCCTCTCCTACGAG. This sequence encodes CASSSGPALSYE. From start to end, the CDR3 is CASSSGPALSYEQYF.

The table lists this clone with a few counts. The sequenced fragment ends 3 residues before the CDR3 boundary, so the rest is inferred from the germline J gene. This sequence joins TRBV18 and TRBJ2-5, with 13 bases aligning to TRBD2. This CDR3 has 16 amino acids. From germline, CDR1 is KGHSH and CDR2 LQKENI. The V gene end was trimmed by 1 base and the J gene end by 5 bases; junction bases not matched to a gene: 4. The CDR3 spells CASSPRGLAGTETQYF. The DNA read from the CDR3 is TGTGCCAGCTCACCACGGGGACTAGCGGGAACGGAGACC.

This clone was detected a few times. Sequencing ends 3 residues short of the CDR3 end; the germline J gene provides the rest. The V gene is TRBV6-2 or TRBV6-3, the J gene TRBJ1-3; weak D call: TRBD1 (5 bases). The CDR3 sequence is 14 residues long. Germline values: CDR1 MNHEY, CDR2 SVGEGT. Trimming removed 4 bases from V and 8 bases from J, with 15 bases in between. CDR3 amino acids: CASSSPRGGDTIYF. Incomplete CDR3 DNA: TGTGCCAGCAGTTCACCTCGCGGGGGAGACACC.

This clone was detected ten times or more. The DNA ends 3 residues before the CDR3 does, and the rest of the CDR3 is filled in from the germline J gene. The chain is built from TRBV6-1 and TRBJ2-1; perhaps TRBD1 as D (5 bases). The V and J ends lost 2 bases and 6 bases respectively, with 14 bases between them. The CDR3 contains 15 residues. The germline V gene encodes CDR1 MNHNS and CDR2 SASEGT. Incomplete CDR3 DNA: TGTGCCAGCAGTGAAAGCGTCAGGGTCCTCAATGAG. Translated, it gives CASSESVRVLNE. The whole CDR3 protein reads CASSESVRVLNEQFF.

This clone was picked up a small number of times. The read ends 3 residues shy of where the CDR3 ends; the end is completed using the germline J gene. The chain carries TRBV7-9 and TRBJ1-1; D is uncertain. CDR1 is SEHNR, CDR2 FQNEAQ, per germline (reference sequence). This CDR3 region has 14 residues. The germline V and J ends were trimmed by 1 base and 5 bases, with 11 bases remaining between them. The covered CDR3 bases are TGTGCCAGCAGCTTAGATCGGGGTGCAACTGAA. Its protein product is CASSLDRGATE. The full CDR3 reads CASSLDRGATEAFF.

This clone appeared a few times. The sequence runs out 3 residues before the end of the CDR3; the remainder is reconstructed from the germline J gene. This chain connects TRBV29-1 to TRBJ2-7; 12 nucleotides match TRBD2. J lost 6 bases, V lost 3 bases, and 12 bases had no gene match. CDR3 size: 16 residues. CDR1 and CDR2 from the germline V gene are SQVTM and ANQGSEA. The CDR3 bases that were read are TGCAGCGTTGAGGGGGGACTAGCGGGTTCCCTGGTCGAG. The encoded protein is CSVEGGLAGSLVE. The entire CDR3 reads CSVEGGLAGSLVEQYF.